The 3 T cell receptor beta chains presented below share a single source sample, sequenced in a study of cytomegalovirus exposure and HLA in healthy donors. The PCR made use of 60 Vbeta and 13 Jbeta primers. The method was immunoSEQ multiplex PCR; TCRdb's version includes in-frame clones alone and lacks a portion of them. Among about 180,000 clones, around 80% were seen once, and the ten largest hold roughly 2%. The specimen sequenced was PBMCs. The source is a woman between 25 and 40 years old in good health and CMV-seronegative.

This sequence joins TRBV20-1 and TRBJ2-7; TRBD1 aligns across 7 bases. Germline V gene sequence: CDR1 DFQATT, CDR2 SNEGSKA (reference sequence). The CDR3 covers 11 residues. CDR3 coding DNA: TGCAGCGCACCCACAGGGGCCGAGCAGTACTTC. This sequence encodes CSAPTGAEQYF.

This clone was found once. The chain recombines TRBV7-9 with TRBJ1-6, with a possible D match to TRBD1 (5 bases). V lost 5 bases and J 7 bases, leaving 15 bases between the germline ends. Per the germline V gene, CDR1 is SEHNR and CDR2 is FQNEAQ (reference sequence). There are 15 residues in the CDR3. DNA of the CDR3: TGTGCCAGCAGCCCCAGCCGACAGAGAAATTCACCCCTCCACTTT. Protein product: CASSPSRQRNSPLHF.

V and J are TRBV7-3 and TRBJ2-1; tentative D call: TRBD2 (7 bases). Germline values: CDR1 SGHTA, CDR2 FQGTGA. The CDR3 length is 14 residues. The V and J ends lost 8 bases and 8 bases respectively, with 19 bases between them. In DNA, the CDR3 is TGTGCCAGCGCTCGGGGGGCCGGTCAGTATGAGCAGTTCTTC. As protein: CASARGAGQYEQFF.